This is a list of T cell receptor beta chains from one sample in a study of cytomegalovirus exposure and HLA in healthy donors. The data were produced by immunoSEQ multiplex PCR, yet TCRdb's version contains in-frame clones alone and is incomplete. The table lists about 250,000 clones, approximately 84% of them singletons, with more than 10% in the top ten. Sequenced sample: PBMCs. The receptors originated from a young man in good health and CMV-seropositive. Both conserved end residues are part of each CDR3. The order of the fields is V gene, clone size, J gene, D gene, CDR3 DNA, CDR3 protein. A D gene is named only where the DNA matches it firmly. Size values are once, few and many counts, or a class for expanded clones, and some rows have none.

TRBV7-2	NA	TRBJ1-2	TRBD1	TGTGCCAGCAGCGGAGGGACAGGGTTTGGCTACACCTTC	CASSGGTGFGYTF
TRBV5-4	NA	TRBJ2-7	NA	TGTGCCAGCAGACACCAGAGGGACCGAGAGTACGAGCAGTACTTC	CASRHQRDREYEQYF
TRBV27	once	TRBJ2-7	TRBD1	TGTGCCAGCAGTTCGGGGACAGGGCCCTACGAGCAGTACTTC	CASSSGTGPYEQYF
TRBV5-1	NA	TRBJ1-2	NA	TGCGCCAGCAGCCCAGGCGGCCTTGCCGGGTATGGCTACACCTTC	CASSPGGLAGYGYTF
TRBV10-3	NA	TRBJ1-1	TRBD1	TGTGCCATCAAGGGACAGGGGGACCCTGAAGCTTTCTTT	CAIKGQGDPEAFF
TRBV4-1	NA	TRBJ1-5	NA	TGCGCCAGCAGCCAAGGCCAGGGTGGGCCCCAGCATTTT	CASSQGQGGPQHF
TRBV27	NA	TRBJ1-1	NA	TGTGCCAGCAGTTTAATGCCGGGTAGCACTGAAGCTTTCTTT	CASSLMPGSTEAFF
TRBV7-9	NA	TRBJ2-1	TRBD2	TGTGCCAGCAGATTACTAGCGGGAGGCGGCAATGAGCAGTTCTTC	CASRLLAGGGNEQFF
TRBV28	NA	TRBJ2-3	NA	TGTGCCAGCAGCCAGCGGGTTATAGATACGCAGTATTTT	CASSQRVIDTQYF
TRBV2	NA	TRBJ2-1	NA	TGTGCCAGCGGTACTAAACCGCAAGCCTTCGGGCAGTTCTTC	CASGTKPQAFGQFF
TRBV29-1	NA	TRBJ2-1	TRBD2	TGCAGCGTTGAAGTCGGGACTAGCGGGTTTTACAATGAGCAGTTCTTC	CSVEVGTSGFYNEQFF
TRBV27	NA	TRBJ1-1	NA	TGTGCCAGCAGTTTATCGATGCGCACTGAAGCTTTCTTT	CASSLSMRTEAFF
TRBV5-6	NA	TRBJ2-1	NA	TGTGCCAGCAGCCTCGGGACTGTCAATGAGCAGTTCTTC	CASSLGTVNEQFF
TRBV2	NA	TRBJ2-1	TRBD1	TGTGCCAGCACCCAAGACAGGGGGCGTTTCTACAATGAGCAGTTCTTC	CASTQDRGRFYNEQFF
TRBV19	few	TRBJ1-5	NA	TGTGCCACCCAGTTAGGGAACAATCAGCCCCAGCATTTT	CATQLGNNQPQHF
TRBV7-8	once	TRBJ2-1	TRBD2	TGTGCCAGCATGCGGCTAGCGGGAGCGTCCGGGCAGTTCTTC	CASMRLAGASGQFF
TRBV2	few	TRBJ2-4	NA	TGTGCCAGCAGTGAAAGACAGGCCCTGAAAAACATTCAGTACTTC	CASSERQALKNIQYF
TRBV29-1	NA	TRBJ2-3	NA	TGCAGCGTCGTTCTTTATTCTACGCAGTATTTT	CSVVLYSTQYF
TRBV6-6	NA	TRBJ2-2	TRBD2	TGTGCCAGCATCCCCGGACTAGCGGTTAACACCGGGGAGCTGTTTTTT	CASIPGLAVNTGELFF
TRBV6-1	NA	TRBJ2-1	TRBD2	TGTGCCAGCAGTGCTGACGGGACAATGATACTAGCGGGTTCGTTCTTC	CASSADGTMILAGSFF
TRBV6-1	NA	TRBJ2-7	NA	TGTGCCAGCAGTCCCACTAGGCGACCCTCCTACGAGCAGTACTTC	CASSPTRRPSYEQYF
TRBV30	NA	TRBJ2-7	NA	TGTGCCTGGAGTCGAACCGGGATGGGGGAGCAGTACTTC	CAWSRTGMGEQYF
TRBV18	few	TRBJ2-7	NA	TGTGCCAGCTCACCACGTGGGAGGGGGTCCTACGAGCAGTACTTC	CASSPRGRGSYEQYF
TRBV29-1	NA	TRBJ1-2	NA	TGCAGCGTTGAACATATAGGTCGGTTGGGGGGCTACACCTTC	CSVEHIGRLGGYTF
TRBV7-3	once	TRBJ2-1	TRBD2	TGTGCCAGCAGCTTATGGACTAGCGCCAAGCAGTTCTTC	CASSLWTSAKQFF
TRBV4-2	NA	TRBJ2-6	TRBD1	TGTGCCAGCAGCTTAGACAGGGTTCTCTCTGGGGCCAACGTCCTGACTTTC	CASSLDRVLSGANVLTF
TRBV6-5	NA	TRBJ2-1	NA	TGTGCCAGCAGCCGCTCATACAATGAGCAGTTCTTC	CASSRSYNEQFF